Listed below are T cell receptor beta chains from one sample, sequenced in a study of CD8 T cells in ankylosing spondylitis. TCRdb used MiXCR to reprocess the 5' RACE reads, holding one entry per CDR3 protein. The profile covers 31,000 or so distinct CDR3 sequences, with 30% appearing a single time and about 41% taken by the ten largest. The sequencing input was synovial fluid, either unsorted or a sorted T cell fraction (not recorded which). These TCRs come from a male donor with ankylosing spondylitis. CDR3s include the opening cysteine and the closing phenylalanine or tryptophan. The D gene is left open where the match is weak. A clone size is listed for some rows: how often the clone was seen (once, few, many), or a class if it is expanded.

J gene | V gene | D gene | clone size | CDR3 protein | CDR3 DNA
TRBJ2-1 | TRBV2 | - | few | CASTFRGAYNEQFF | TGTGCCAGCACTTTCAGAGGCGCCTACAATGAGCAGTTCTTC
TRBJ2-2 | TRBV6-1 | - | few | CASRLDRQNTGELFF | TGTGCCAGCAGACTTGACAGGCAGAACACCGGGGAGCTGTTTTTT
TRBJ2-7 | TRBV29-1 | - | - | CSVYRDSYEQYF | TGCAGCGTTTACAGGGATTCGTACGAGCAGTACTTC
TRBJ2-1 | TRBV24-1 | - | many | CATSDLGTAREQFF | TGTGCCACCAGTGATTTGGGGACGGCACGCGAGCAGTTCTTC
TRBJ2-3 | TRBV20-1 | TRBD1 | few | CSATDLPGTVSTDTQYF | TGCAGTGCTACTGACCTCCCCGGGACAGTAAGCACAGATACGCAGTATTTT
TRBJ2-1 | TRBV7-9 | TRBD1 | many | CASSPRTGGANEQFF | TGTGCCAGCAGCCCGAGGACAGGGGGGGCCAATGAGCAGTTCTTC
TRBJ2-7 | TRBV14 | TRBD1 | many | CASSSHGQGYEQYF | TGTGCCAGCAGCAGTCACGGACAGGGCTACGAGCAGTACTTC
TRBJ1-4 | TRBV27 | - | - | CASSFRDSDSPEKLFF | TGTGCCAGCAGTTTCAGAGATTCGGACAGCCCTGAAAAACTGTTTTTT
TRBJ1-2 | TRBV13 | - | - | CASSKPTRSRQPAYGYTF | TGTGCCAGCAGCAAACCCACCCGATCGAGGCAGCCGGCCTATGGCTACACCTTC
TRBJ1-2 | TRBV20-1 | TRBD1 | many | CSARETGVNYGYTF | TGCAGTGCTAGAGAGACAGGGGTTAACTATGGCTACACCTTC
TRBJ2-1 | TRBV27 | - | - | CASSSHRQLYNEQFF | TGTGCCAGCAGTTCCCACCGACAGCTATACAATGAGCAGTTCTTC
TRBJ2-1 | TRBV6-1 | - | - | CASSATSDSYNEFF | TGTGCCAGCAGTGCAACTAGTGACTCCTACAATGAGTTCTTC
TRBJ2-2 | TRBV12-5 | TRBD1 | - | CASGPDRAGELFF | TGTGCTAGTGGCCCGGACAGGGCCGGGGAGCTGTTTTTT
TRBJ1-2 | TRBV20-1 | TRBD1 | - | CSAPVGRGLPTNYGYTF | TGCAGTGCCCCGGTGGGCAGGGGGCTACCTACTAACTATGGCTACACCTTC
TRBJ2-6 | TRBV10-3 | - | - | CAISEAGLISGANVLTF | TGTGCCATCAGTGAGGCAGGGCTAATCTCTGGGGCCAACGTCCTGACTTTC
TRBJ1-1 | TRBV20-1 | - | few | CSARVSGSEAFF | TGCAGTGCTAGAGTTTCCGGGTCCGAAGCTTTCTTT
TRBJ2-1 | TRBV7-9 | - | - | CASSLALGFNEQFF | TGTGCCAGCAGCTTAGCGCTAGGTTTTAATGAGCAGTTCTTC
TRBJ2-3 | TRBV7-2 | - | - | CASSLFYSSTDTQYF | TGTGCCAGCAGCTTATTTTACTCTAGCACAGATACGCAGTATTTT
TRBJ2-7 | TRBV6-2/TRBV6-3 | - | few | CASSFGTSEQYF | TGTGCCAGCAGCTTCGGGACAAGCGAGCAGTACTTC
TRBJ1-2 | TRBV6-5 | - | - | CASSYGRASYGYTF | TGTGCCAGCAGTTACGGCAGGGCGAGCTATGGCTACACCTTC
TRBJ1-5 | TRBV20-1 | TRBD1 | - | CSASRTGGVVQPQHF | TGCAGTGCTTCCCGGACAGGGGGAGTTGTTCAGCCCCAGCATTTT
TRBJ1-1 | TRBV4-1 | - | - | CASRREILGTEAFF | TGCGCCAGCAGACGGGAAATACTGGGGACTGAAGCTTTCTTT
TRBJ2-5 | TRBV29-1 | - | few | CSVLGGGRNLETQYF | TGCAGCGTGTTAGGGGGGGGGAGGAACTTGGAGACCCAGTACTTC
TRBJ2-1 | TRBV6-4 | TRBD2 | few | CASSPAGGGSYNEQFF | TGTGCCAGCAGCCCAGCGGGAGGTGGGTCCTACAATGAGCAGTTCTTC
TRBJ1-2 | TRBV29-1 | TRBD1 | - | CSESRGPGYGYTF | TGCAGCGAGTCCAGGGGGCCAGGCTATGGCTACACCTTC
TRBJ2-5 | TRBV5-6 | TRBD2 | - | CASSLEAGAGKTQYF | TGTGCCAGCAGCTTGGAGGCGGGAGCAGGAAAGACCCAGTACTTC
TRBJ2-3 | TRBV12-3/TRBV12-4 | - | few | CAIDDTDTQYF | TGTGCCATCGACGACACAGATACGCAGTATTTT
TRBJ2-3 | TRBV7-9 | TRBD2 | - | CASSVSGLAGGVDTQYF | TGTGCCAGCAGCGTATCCGGACTAGCGGGAGGGGTGGATACGCAGTATTTT
TRBJ1-2 | TRBV7-2 | - | many | CASSSNPFGVGYTF | TGTGCCAGCAGCTCAAACCCATTCGGGGTAGGCTACACCTTC
TRBJ2-5 | TRBV20-1 | - | many | CSARYKDPGETQYF | TGCAGTGCTAGGTATAAGGACCCGGGAGAGACCCAGTACTTC
TRBJ1-1 | TRBV5-6 | TRBD1 | few | CASRPRDSLGDTEAFF | TGTGCCAGCAGGCCCCGGGACAGCCTGGGGGACACTGAAGCTTTCTTT
TRBJ2-1 | TRBV7-8 | - | - | CASNMGNPTGGEQFF | TGTGCCAGCAACATGGGGAACCCCACAGGAGGCGAGCAGTTCTTC
TRBJ2-3 | TRBV6-1 | - | - | CASSEGYWDTQYF | TGTGCCAGCAGTGAAGGATACTGGGATACGCAGTATTTT
TRBJ2-6 | TRBV10-2 | - | - | CASRVREGTGANVLTF | TGCGCCAGCAGGGTCCGCGAGGGCACTGGGGCCAACGTCCTGACTTTC
TRBJ2-7 | TRBV18 | - | - | CASSQGPRKYYEQYF | TGTGCCAGCTCACAGGGACCGCGGAAGTACTACGAGCAGTACTTC
TRBJ2-1 | TRBV19 | - | - | CASSITSHNEQFF | TGTGCCAGTAGTATAACTTCCCACAATGAGCAGTTCTTC
TRBJ2-5 | TRBV12-3/TRBV12-4 | - | few | CASSSYGRLETQYF | TGTGCCAGCAGTTCCTACGGTAGATTAGAGACCCAGTACTTC
TRBJ2-1 | TRBV5-1 | - | - | CASSPDLGTYNEQFF | TGCGCCAGCAGCCCTGATTTGGGTACCTACAATGAGCAGTTCTTC
TRBJ2-1 | TRBV4-1 | - | medium-sized | CASSQDLGGYRCF | TGCGCCAGCAGCCAAGATCTTGGCGGGTACCGGTGCTTC
TRBJ2-1 | TRBV12-3/TRBV12-4 | TRBD2 | - | CASSSTSGRANEQFF | TGTGCCAGCAGCTCGACTAGCGGGAGGGCCAATGAGCAGTTCTTC
TRBJ2-7 | TRBV2 | - | hyperexpanded | CASSSGVDEQYF | TGTGCCAGCAGTTCGGGGGTGGACGAGCAGTACTTC
TRBJ2-3 | TRBV4-2 | - | few | CASSQELAPSTDTQYF | TGTGCCAGCAGCCAAGAGCTAGCGCCTAGCACAGATACGCAGTATTTT
TRBJ2-7 | TRBV5-1 | TRBD2 | medium-sized | CASSWGGDSYEQYF | TGCGCCAGCAGCTGGGGGGGTGACTCCTACGAGCAGTACTTC
TRBJ2-5 | TRBV13 | TRBD2 | - | CASSSRLGGSETQYF | TGTGCCAGCAGCTCCCGCTTGGGAGGGAGCGAGACCCAGTACTTC
TRBJ2-7 | TRBV29-1 | TRBD1 | many | CSVDAQGDEQYF | TGCAGCGTTGATGCCCAGGGGGACGAGCAGTACTTC
TRBJ2-7 | TRBV7-9 | TRBD2 | - | CASSRTSGRGDEQYF | TGTGCCAGCAGCCGGACTAGCGGGAGAGGGGACGAGCAGTACTTC
TRBJ2-3 | TRBV12-3/TRBV12-4 | TRBD1 | - | CASSWTGVPYSTDTQYF | TGTGCCAGCAGTTGGACAGGGGTACCGTACAGCACAGATACGCAGTATTTT
TRBJ1-2 | TRBV20-1 | - | few | CSARDLGGLFGYTF | TGCAGTGCTAGAGATCTCGGTGGTCTCTTTGGCTACACCTTC
TRBJ1-1 | TRBV29-1 | - | - | CSVPGVTEAYF | TGCAGCGTCCCCGGGGTTACTGAAGCTTACTTT
TRBJ1-2 | TRBV18 | - | few | CASSPRGGGGNYGYTF | TGTGCCAGCTCACCACGCGGGGGAGGAGGGAACTATGGCTACACCTTC
TRBJ2-2 | TRBV5-5 | - | - | CASSFSGNTGELFF | TGTGCCAGCAGCTTTAGCGGGAACACCGGGGAGCTGTTTTTT
TRBJ1-2 | TRBV12-3/TRBV12-4 | - | few | CASSLGGDGYTF | TGTGCCAGCAGTTTAGGCGGCGATGGCTACACCTTC
TRBJ2-1 | TRBV9 | TRBD2 | few | CASSVSGSVSYNEQFF | TGTGCCAGCAGCGTAAGCGGGAGCGTATCCTACAATGAGCAGTTCTTC
TRBJ2-2 | TRBV10-2 | - | few | CASSPGGELFF | TGCGCCAGCAGCCCAGGGGGGGAGCTGTTTTTT